This is a list of T cell receptor beta chains from one sample in a study of regulatory T cells in long-lasting Graves disease. TCRdb re-analysed the multiplex PCR reads in MiXCR, keeping a single row per CDR3 protein. The table shows 400,000 to 600,000 distinct CDR3 sequences, with roughly a fifth occurring only once. The starting material was peripheral blood mononuclear cells (PBMCs), obtained when the disease was refractory, from a patient treated with antithyroid drugs. All receptors derive from a female donor with Graves disease. Both conserved end residues are part of each CDR3. The order of the fields is V gene, D gene, J gene, clone size, CDR3 DNA, CDR3 protein. The D gene is left open where the match is weak. Size tells how often a clone was seen (once, few, many) or the class of an expanded clone, and some rows leave it out.

V: TRBV28; D: -; J: TRBJ2-2; size: few; DNA: TGTGCCAGCAGTTTTCCGGGACAGAACACCGGGGAGCTGTTTTTT; CDR3: CASSFPGQNTGELFF
V: TRBV6-2/TRBV6-3; D: TRBD1; J: TRBJ2-7; size: -; DNA: TGTGCCAGCACCGGACAGGGGGCCCACGAGCAGTACTTC; CDR3: CASTGQGAHEQYF
V: TRBV28; D: TRBD2; J: TRBJ2-2; size: many; DNA: TGTGCCAGCAGCCTGGGACTAGCGGGCTCCGGGGAGCTGTTTTTT; CDR3: CASSLGLAGSGELFF
V: TRBV20-1; D: -; J: TRBJ1-1; size: -; DNA: TGCAGTGCTCCCCTAGGGGGACATAAAAGAACTGAAGCTTTCTTT; CDR3: CSAPLGGHKRTEAFF
V: TRBV6-2/TRBV6-3; D: -; J: TRBJ1-1; size: many; DNA: TGTGCCAGCAGTTACTCTCGAGGATTCGCCACTGAAGCTTTCTTT; CDR3: CASSYSRGFATEAFF
V: TRBV5-1; D: -; J: TRBJ1-4; size: few; DNA: TGCGCCAGCAGTCTTACGGGGACTCCCTCATGGGGAACTAATGAAAAACTGTTTTTT; CDR3: CASSLTGTPSWGTNEKLFF
V: TRBV2; D: -; J: TRBJ1-1; size: -; DNA: TGTGCCAGCAGTGGGAGATCCGTTGGGATGAACACTGAAGCTTTCTTT; CDR3: CASSGRSVGMNTEAFF
V: TRBV7-6; D: TRBD2; J: TRBJ2-5; size: many; DNA: TGTGCCAGCAGCAAACAGCGGGAGGTTTTGGAGACCCAGTACTTC; CDR3: CASSKQREVLETQYF
V: TRBV5-1; D: -; J: TRBJ2-7; size: -; DNA: TGCGCCAGCAGCTTGGGGTGGGGGGGCGCGCCGGACTACGAGCAGTACTTC; CDR3: CASSLGWGGAPDYEQYF
V: TRBV20-1; D: -; J: TRBJ2-5; size: few; DNA: TGCAGTGCTTGGGGGGGGCGCCGGGCGGAGACCCAGTACTTC; CDR3: CSAWGGRRAETQYF
V: TRBV12-3/TRBV12-4; D: TRBD1; J: TRBJ2-7; size: many; DNA: TGTGCCAGCACCTCGGACAGGTGGTCCTACGAGCAGTACTTC; CDR3: CASTSDRWSYEQYF
V: TRBV9; D: -; J: TRBJ2-7; size: -; DNA: TGTGCCAGCAGCGTAGGCGCAGGGGCCTACGAGCAGTACTTC; CDR3: CASSVGAGAYEQYF
V: TRBV12-3/TRBV12-4; D: -; J: TRBJ1-2; size: many; DNA: TGTGCCAGCAGTTTACACGCTAACTATGGCTACACCTTC; CDR3: CASSLHANYGYTF
V: TRBV29-1; D: TRBD2; J: TRBJ2-7; size: -; DNA: TGCAGCGTGGAGACTAGCGGTCCGAACGAGCAGTACTTC; CDR3: CSVETSGPNEQYF
V: TRBV5-1; D: -; J: TRBJ2-5; size: -; DNA: TGCGCCAGCAGCTCCTCCAAATTGGAGACCCAGTACTTC; CDR3: CASSSSKLETQYF
V: TRBV28; D: -; J: TRBJ1-1; size: many; DNA: TGTGCCAGCAGTTGGGGCAGGGGGAACACTGAAGCTTTCTTT; CDR3: CASSWGRGNTEAFF
V: TRBV19; D: -; J: TRBJ1-5; size: few; DNA: TGTGCCAGTAGTATTACGCCAGATTATAGCAATCAGCCCCAGCATTTT; CDR3: CASSITPDYSNQPQHF
V: TRBV7-9; D: -; J: TRBJ1-6; size: -; DNA: TGTGCCAGCAAGTCAGATGGGAATTCACCCCTCCACTTT; CDR3: CASKSDGNSPLHF
V: TRBV7-2; D: -; J: TRBJ2-5; size: few; DNA: TGTGCCAGCAGCCCAGAGAGCTACTACAGCCAAGAGACCCAGTACTTC; CDR3: CASSPESYYSQETQYF
V: TRBV6-1; D: TRBD2; J: TRBJ2-7; size: few; DNA: TGTGCCAGCAGGCCCGGGACTAGCGGGGGGATGATCTACGAGCAGTACTTC; CDR3: CASRPGTSGGMIYEQYF
V: TRBV5-1; D: TRBD1; J: TRBJ1-3; size: -; DNA: TGCGCCAGCAGCTTCGGTGAGACAGGGGCTGGAAACACCATATATTTT; CDR3: CASSFGETGAGNTIYF
V: TRBV3-1; D: -; J: TRBJ1-1; size: many; DNA: TGTGCCAGCAGCCAAGGCATCAACACTGAAGCTTTCTTT; CDR3: CASSQGINTEAFF
V: TRBV6-2/TRBV6-3; D: -; J: TRBJ1-4; size: many; DNA: TGTGCCAGCAGTCCCGATTCGACAGGCGGAGAAAAACTGTTTTTT; CDR3: CASSPDSTGGEKLFF
V: TRBV5-1; D: TRBD2; J: TRBJ2-3; size: once; DNA: TGCGCCAGCAGCCGCGGGGGGACTAGCACAGATACGCAGTATTTT; CDR3: CASSRGGTSTDTQYF
V: TRBV7-2; D: -; J: TRBJ1-1; size: many; DNA: TGTGCCAGCAGCTTCCACTCTGGGGGTAACACTGAAGCTTTCTTT; CDR3: CASSFHSGGNTEAFF
V: TRBV20-1; D: -; J: TRBJ1-2; size: few; DNA: TGCAGTGCTAACGAACAGGAATACTATGGCTACACCTTC; CDR3: CSANEQEYYGYTF
V: TRBV5-1; D: -; J: TRBJ1-5; size: -; DNA: TGCGCCAGCAGCCCGGTAGGGGGTTCCCATCAGCCCCAGCATTTT; CDR3: CASSPVGGSHQPQHF
V: TRBV19; D: -; J: TRBJ1-2; size: -; DNA: TGTGCCAGTATGGCAGGGGATGGCTACACCTTC; CDR3: CASMAGDGYTF
V: TRBV28; D: TRBD1; J: TRBJ2-7; size: few; DNA: TGTGCCAGCAGCTATGCGGGACAGGGGCTTTGGGAGCAGTACTTC; CDR3: CASSYAGQGLWEQYF
V: TRBV2; D: -; J: TRBJ1-6; size: many; DNA: TGTGCCAGCAGTGAGTCCCCAGCACCCCTCCACTTT; CDR3: CASSESPAPLHF
V: TRBV20-1; D: -; J: TRBJ1-1; size: -; DNA: TGCAGTGCTAGAGGGGGGGAAGGGATGAACACTGAAGCTTTCTTT; CDR3: CSARGGEGMNTEAFF
V: TRBV9; D: -; J: TRBJ1-2; size: -; DNA: TGTGCCAGCAGCACCTCCCAGGGATGGGGCTACACCTTC; CDR3: CASSTSQGWGYTF
V: TRBV9; D: TRBD1; J: TRBJ2-7; size: -; DNA: TGTGCCAGCAGCGGGGACAGGCAGTACTTC; CDR3: CASSGDRQYF
V: TRBV9; D: -; J: TRBJ1-2; size: few; DNA: TGTGCCAGCAGCTACCGGGATTCTACGAGGGATGGCTACACCTTC; CDR3: CASSYRDSTRDGYTF
V: TRBV10-3; D: -; J: TRBJ1-5; size: -; DNA: TGTGCCATCAGTGATGGGTTAGGGATTAATCAGCCCCAGCATTTT; CDR3: CAISDGLGINQPQHF
V: TRBV9; D: TRBD2; J: TRBJ2-3; size: -; DNA: TGTGCCAGCAGCGGGCAGCGGGGAGGCGCTAGCACAGATACGCAGTATTTT; CDR3: CASSGQRGGASTDTQYF
V: TRBV6-5; D: -; J: TRBJ1-5; size: many; DNA: TGTGCCAGCAGTTACCCGTCCAGGGGAGGGCTAAATCAGCCCCAGCATTTT; CDR3: CASSYPSRGGLNQPQHF
V: TRBV24-1; D: -; J: TRBJ2-7; size: many; DNA: TGTGCCACCAGTGATCTGGGACAAGGCGAGCAGTACTTC; CDR3: CATSDLGQGEQYF
V: TRBV7-2; D: -; J: TRBJ2-7; size: many; DNA: TGTGCCAGCAGCCCGTACAGGTCATACGAGCAGTACTTC; CDR3: CASSPYRSYEQYF
V: TRBV7-2; D: TRBD2; J: TRBJ2-1; size: -; DNA: TGTGCCAGCAGCTTAAACCCGGGACTAGCCTACAATGAGCAGTTCTTC; CDR3: CASSLNPGLAYNEQFF
V: TRBV13; D: TRBD2; J: TRBJ2-7; size: many; DNA: TGTGCCAGCAGCTTAGTTGACGGGGACTACTCCTACGAGCAGTACTTC; CDR3: CASSLVDGDYSYEQYF